One sample yielded the 10 T cell receptor beta chains listed below, sequenced in a study of T cells in localized non-small cell lung cancer. Assay: immunoSEQ multiplex PCR; the TCRdb copy retains only in-frame clones and omits some. The sample carries about 33,000 clones, about nine tenths recorded once. The material was peripheral blood mononuclear cells, obtained before any cancer treatment. The origin of the receptors is a man between 40 and 70 years old with stage III lung adenocarcinoma.

The chain has TRBV4-3 and TRBJ1-6, with no clear D. Germline CDR1 LGHNA, CDR2 YSLEER. The CDR3 loop spans 15 amino acids. V was clipped by 0 bases and J by 10 bases, with 13 bases between them. The CDR3 coding sequence is TGCGCCAGCAGCCAAGATAATAGGGTAGGCTCACCCCTCCACTTT. Encoded protein: CASSQDNRVGSPLHF.

The chain couples TRBV21-1 to TRBJ1-4. TRBV21-1 is noted as a pseudogene. The CDR3 length is 15 residues. The CDR3: CASSKEASLNEKLFF. The CDR3 DNA reads TGTGCCAGCAGCAAAGAGGCCAGCCTTAATGAAAAACTGTTTTTT.

The chain uses TRBV7-8 and TRBJ2-5, with D tentatively TRBD1 (6 bases). There are 14 residues in the CDR3. Trimming cost V 6 bases and J 2 bases, with 13 bases left between them. Germline-derived CDR1 and CDR2 are SGHVS and FQNEAQ. The CDR3 DNA reads as TGTGCCAGCAGGTCCGGACAGATTCAAGAGACCCAGTACTTC. It specifies CASRSGQIQETQYF.

This clone was seen a single time. V and J are TRBV11-2 and TRBJ2-1; tentatively, D is TRBD1 (6 bases). The CDR3 consists of 16 residues. The germline V and J ends were trimmed by 3 bases and 8 bases, with 20 bases remaining between them. CDR1 is SGHAT and CDR2 is FQNNGV in the germline V gene. CDR3 in amino acids: CASSLRTALLGHEQFF. The CDR3 region has the DNA TGTGCCAGCAGCTTGAGGACAGCTCTTCTGGGCCATGAGCAGTTCTTC.

The J gene is TRBJ2-3, the V gene TRBV28; D uncertain. CDR3 length equals 12 residues. Germline V gene lookup returns CDR1 MDHEN and CDR2 SYDVKM. The ends were cut back, 6 bases at V and 1 base at J, with 5 bases in the middle. CDR3 loop: CASSAGTDTQYF. CDR3 sequence (DNA): TGTGCCAGCAGCGCCGGCACAGATACGCAGTATTTT. Full variable domain (missing parts from reference TRBV28 and TRBJ2-3): DVKVTQSSRYLVKRTGEKVFLECVQDMDHENMFWYRQDPGLGLRLIYFSYDVKMKEKGDIPEGYSVSREKKERFSLILESASTNQTSMYLCASSAGTDTQYFGPGTRLTVL.

This chain uses TRBV19 with TRBJ1-2; 8 positions agree with TRBD1. The ends lost 2 bases at V and 1 base at J; junction bases unmatched: 6. The CDR3 runs 16 residues. CDR1 is LNHDA and CDR2 is SQIVND in the germline V gene (reference sequence). The CDR3 DNA reads TGTGCCAGTAGTATAAGGGGGACAGGAAATAACTATGGCTACACCTTC. Its protein product is CASSIRGTGNNYGYTF.

The chain couples TRBV5-6 to TRBJ1-2; 11 bases line up with TRBD1. V was pared by 1 base and J by 6 bases, with 2 bases of the junction left unmatched. Germline V lookup: CDR1 SGHDT, CDR2 YYEEEE. The CDR3 is 14 residues long. As DNA, the CDR3 is TGTGCCAGCAGCTTGCCGGGACAGGGGGATGGCTACACCTTC. It is translated as CASSLPGQGDGYTF.

J is TRBJ2-7 and V is TRBV16; no clear D. Germline V gene data show CDR1 as KGHSY and CDR2 as FQNENV. This CDR3 region has 14 residues. The V gene lost 2 bases and the J gene lost 3 bases, with 11 bases spanning the gap. CDR3 in amino acids: CASSQRESHYEQYF. Written as DNA, the CDR3 is TGTGCCAGCAGCCAAAGAGAGAGCCACTACGAGCAGTACTTC.

This chain links TRBV7-9 with TRBJ1-2; 10 nucleotides line up with TRBD1. V gave up 2 bases and J gave up 8 bases; unmatched junction bases: 14. Germline lookup yields CDR1 SEHNR and CDR2 FQNEAQ (reference sequence). This CDR3 spans 17 amino acids. The CDR3 loop reads CASSLRRGTGVSLGYTF. The CDR3 DNA follows: TGTGCCAGCAGCTTAAGGAGGGGGACAGGGGTTTCGTTGGGCTACACCTTC. Variable domain in full (rest from reference TRBV7-9 and TRBJ1-2): DTGVSQNPRHKITKRGQNVTFRCDPISEHNRLYWYRQTLGQGPEFLTYFQNEAQLEKSRLLSDRFSAERPKGSFSTLEIQRTEQGDSAMYLCASSLRRGTGVSLGYTFGSGTRLTVV.

The rearrangement links TRBV19 to TRBJ2-3, with 8 bases identical to TRBD2. The CDR3 has 17 amino acids. Germline lookup yields CDR1 LNHDA and CDR2 SQIVND (reference sequence). J gave up 2 bases and V 0 bases, and 7 bases lay outside the gene matches. The CDR3 region has the DNA TGTGCCAGTAGTATAGACGGGGGGGCCCTCACCACAGATACGCAGTATTTT. Its translation: CASSIDGGALTTDTQYF.